Listed below are T cell receptor beta chains from one sample, sequenced in a study of cytomegalovirus exposure and HLA in healthy donors. Assay: immunoSEQ multiplex PCR; the TCRdb copy retains only in-frame clones and omits some. The sample has about 98,000 clones, around 70% seen once; the top ten hold roughly 2.5%. The sequencing sample was made of PBMCs. The receptors derive from a man aged 45-65 years in good health and CMV-seronegative. CDR3s include the opening cysteine and the closing phenylalanine or tryptophan. The D gene is left open where the match is weak. The size entry is marked missing in some rows and otherwise reads once, few, many or a size class.

clone_size: -
j_call: TRBJ2-3
v_call: TRBV4-1
d_call: -
cdr3_length: 14
cdr3_nt: TGCGCCAGCAGCCAAGAATTGGGCCGGGATACGCAGTATTTT
cdr3_aa: CASSQELGRDTQYF

clone_size: -
j_call: TRBJ2-1
v_call: TRBV28
d_call: TRBD1
cdr3_length: 16
cdr3_nt: TGTGCCAGCAAGGATACCGGGACAGGGCACTACAATGAGCAGTTCTTC
cdr3_aa: CASKDTGTGHYNEQFF

clone_size: -
j_call: TRBJ2-7
v_call: TRBV28
d_call: -
cdr3_length: 14
cdr3_nt: TGTGCCAGCAGCGGGTGGGGCAGAGACTACGAGCAGTACTTC
cdr3_aa: CASSGWGRDYEQYF

clone_size: few
j_call: TRBJ1-1
v_call: TRBV14
d_call: TRBD1
cdr3_length: 13
cdr3_nt: TGTGCCAGCAGCCAGCTAGGACAGGGAGAAGCTTTCTTT
cdr3_aa: CASSQLGQGEAFF

clone_size: -
j_call: TRBJ1-3
v_call: TRBV6-1
d_call: -
cdr3_length: 15
cdr3_nt: TGTGCCAGCAGTGAGGGACACCCCTCTGGAAACACCATATATTTT
cdr3_aa: CASSEGHPSGNTIYF

clone_size: few
j_call: TRBJ2-3
v_call: TRBV5-8
d_call: TRBD2
cdr3_length: 15
cdr3_nt: TGTGCCAGCAGCCTAAGACTAGCGGGAGCTGATACGCAGTATTTT
cdr3_aa: CASSLRLAGADTQYF

clone_size: -
j_call: TRBJ2-1
v_call: TRBV5-1
d_call: TRBD1
cdr3_length: 16
cdr3_nt: TGCGCCAGCAGCCCGAGGGTGGGACAGGGGAGCCATGAGCAGTTCTTC
cdr3_aa: CASSPRVGQGSHEQFF

clone_size: -
j_call: TRBJ2-2
v_call: TRBV28
d_call: TRBD1
cdr3_length: 17
cdr3_nt: TGTGCCAGCAGACTTGGGCGGACAGGGACGAACACCGGGGAGCTGTTTTTT
cdr3_aa: CASRLGRTGTNTGELFF

clone_size: -
j_call: TRBJ1-3
v_call: TRBV15
d_call: TRBD1
cdr3_length: 18
cdr3_nt: TGTGCCACGGCCCCGGGACAGGCGGGCCGAAGCTCTGGAAACACCATATATTTT
cdr3_aa: CATAPGQAGRSSGNTIYF

clone_size: -
j_call: TRBJ1-5
v_call: TRBV19
d_call: -
cdr3_length: 19
cdr3_nt: TGTGCCAGTAGTACCGACCCGGCAGGGAGGTCGACACGCAATCAGCCCCAGCATTTT
cdr3_aa: CASSTDPAGRSTRNQPQHF

clone_size: -
j_call: TRBJ2-1
v_call: TRBV10-2
d_call: TRBD2
cdr3_length: 17
cdr3_nt: TGCGCCAGCAGTGAGGTGTCCGGGGGGGTTGGAAACAATGAGCAGTTCTTC
cdr3_aa: CASSEVSGGVGNNEQFF

clone_size: -
j_call: TRBJ2-7
v_call: TRBV4-1
d_call: TRBD2
cdr3_length: 15
cdr3_nt: TGCGCCAGCAGCCAATTCCCCGGGGGGGGGTACGAGCAGTACTTC
cdr3_aa: CASSQFPGGGYEQYF

clone_size: -
j_call: TRBJ2-5
v_call: TRBV28
d_call: TRBD2
cdr3_length: 16
cdr3_nt: TGTGCCAGCAGTTCCACGGACGACGGGGGGGCAGAGACCCAGTACTTC
cdr3_aa: CASSSTDDGGAETQYF

clone_size: once
j_call: TRBJ2-3
v_call: TRBV5-4
d_call: TRBD2
cdr3_length: 17
cdr3_nt: TGTGCCAGCAGCCCGGGACTAGCGGGAGGGGGCACAGATACGCAGTATTTT
cdr3_aa: CASSPGLAGGGTDTQYF

clone_size: few
j_call: TRBJ2-7
v_call: TRBV27
d_call: -
cdr3_length: 13
cdr3_nt: TGTGCCAGCAGTCCATATGTCGGGTACGAGCAGTACTTC
cdr3_aa: CASSPYVGYEQYF

clone_size: few
j_call: TRBJ2-5
v_call: TRBV2
d_call: -
cdr3_length: 13
cdr3_nt: TGTGCCAGCAGTGGTCTAGCCTCAGAGACCCAGTACTTC
cdr3_aa: CASSGLASETQYF

clone_size: once
j_call: TRBJ1-5
v_call: TRBV19
d_call: -
cdr3_length: 13
cdr3_nt: TGTGCCAGTAAGGCCAGGGGTAATCAGCCCCAGCATTTT
cdr3_aa: CASKARGNQPQHF

clone_size: -
j_call: TRBJ2-2
v_call: TRBV7-2
d_call: -
cdr3_length: 14
cdr3_nt: TGTGCCAGCAGCTCCCCTGGGCAGTCCGGGGAGCTGTTTTTT
cdr3_aa: CASSSPGQSGELFF

clone_size: -
j_call: TRBJ2-1
v_call: TRBV5-6
d_call: TRBD1
cdr3_length: 15
cdr3_nt: TGTGCCAGCAGCTTGCCGGGACAGGGGGTAGATGAGCAGTTCTTC
cdr3_aa: CASSLPGQGVDEQFF

clone_size: -
j_call: TRBJ1-6
v_call: TRBV27
d_call: TRBD1
cdr3_length: 16
cdr3_nt: TGTGCCAGCAGTTTCGCTTTACAGGGGAACAATTCACCCCTCCACTTT
cdr3_aa: CASSFALQGNNSPLHF

clone_size: -
j_call: TRBJ1-3
v_call: TRBV4-1
d_call: -
cdr3_length: 17
cdr3_nt: TGCGCCAGCAGCCAACTATCAACAGCAGGCTCTGGAAACACCATATATTTT
cdr3_aa: CASSQLSTAGSGNTIYF

clone_size: few
j_call: TRBJ2-5
v_call: TRBV5-6
d_call: TRBD1
cdr3_length: 16
cdr3_nt: TGTGCCAGCAGCTCTGGGCTCAAGGGACAGCAAGAGACCCAGTACTTC
cdr3_aa: CASSSGLKGQQETQYF

clone_size: -
j_call: TRBJ1-5
v_call: TRBV10-3
d_call: -
cdr3_length: 14
cdr3_nt: TGTGCCATCAGGGGGGAGGGCCATGATCAGCCCCAGCATTTT
cdr3_aa: CAIRGEGHDQPQHF

clone_size: -
j_call: TRBJ2-1
v_call: TRBV5-1
d_call: TRBD2
cdr3_length: 17
cdr3_nt: TGCGCCACCCGGACTAGCGGTTATTCGAGCTCCTACAATGAGCAGTTCTTC
cdr3_aa: CATRTSGYSSSYNEQFF

clone_size: few
j_call: TRBJ1-1
v_call: TRBV4-1
d_call: -
cdr3_length: 15
cdr3_nt: TGCGCCAGCAGCCAACCAACAGGGAAACTATCTGAAGCTTTCTTT
cdr3_aa: CASSQPTGKLSEAFF

clone_size: -
j_call: TRBJ2-3
v_call: TRBV27
d_call: -
cdr3_length: 15
cdr3_nt: TGTGCCAGCACCCCTCTGGGGGCAAGCACAGATACGCAGTATTTT
cdr3_aa: CASTPLGASTDTQYF

clone_size: -
j_call: TRBJ2-1
v_call: TRBV11-3
d_call: -
cdr3_length: 16
cdr3_nt: TGTGCCAGCAGCTTAGGTCCACAGGGACCAGAGAATGAGCAGTTCTTC
cdr3_aa: CASSLGPQGPENEQFF

clone_size: -
j_call: TRBJ2-5
v_call: TRBV7-9
d_call: TRBD2
cdr3_length: 18
cdr3_nt: TGTGCCAGCAGCTTCCCCAAGGGTAGCGGGGGCTCTCAAGAGACCCAGTACTTC
cdr3_aa: CASSFPKGSGGSQETQYF

clone_size: -
j_call: TRBJ2-7
v_call: TRBV5-8
d_call: -
cdr3_length: 13
cdr3_nt: TGTGCCAGCAGCTCCGATAAAGCGGTCGAGCAGTACTTC
cdr3_aa: CASSSDKAVEQYF

clone_size: -
j_call: TRBJ2-7
v_call: TRBV5-4
d_call: -
cdr3_length: 13
cdr3_nt: TGTGCCAGCAGCCGGGGTAAGAACTACGAGCAGTACTTC
cdr3_aa: CASSRGKNYEQYF

clone_size: -
j_call: TRBJ2-1
v_call: TRBV9
d_call: TRBD2
cdr3_length: 16
cdr3_nt: TGTGCCAGCAGCATCCGGACTAGCGGCCGCGGGGAGGAGCAGTTCTTC
cdr3_aa: CASSIRTSGRGEEQFF

clone_size: few
j_call: TRBJ1-1
v_call: TRBV19
d_call: TRBD1
cdr3_length: 17
cdr3_nt: TGTGCCAGTAGTATACCCCCTGACAGGGGAAGGAACACTGAAGCTTTCTTT
cdr3_aa: CASSIPPDRGRNTEAFF

clone_size: once
j_call: TRBJ2-7
v_call: TRBV7-2
d_call: -
cdr3_length: 14
cdr3_nt: TGTGCCAGCAGCTTAGGGACTGGTAACTACGAGCAGTACTTC
cdr3_aa: CASSLGTGNYEQYF

clone_size: -
j_call: TRBJ2-1
v_call: TRBV6-1
d_call: TRBD2
cdr3_length: 15
cdr3_nt: TGTGCCAGCAGATTAGCGGGGGGGGTTGGGAATGAGCAGTTCTTC
cdr3_aa: CASRLAGGVGNEQFF

clone_size: -
j_call: TRBJ1-5
v_call: TRBV7-9
d_call: -
cdr3_length: 15
cdr3_nt: TGTGCCAGCAGCTACGGACTGGGTGGCAATCAGCCCCAGCATTTT
cdr3_aa: CASSYGLGGNQPQHF

clone_size: few
j_call: TRBJ2-7
v_call: TRBV18
d_call: TRBD2
cdr3_length: 21
cdr3_nt: TGTGCCAGCTCACCACCCGGGTTAGGGCTAGCGGGAGGTCTCTTCTCCTACGAGCAGTACTTC
cdr3_aa: CASSPPGLGLAGGLFSYEQYF

clone_size: -
j_call: TRBJ2-2
v_call: TRBV10-3
d_call: TRBD2
cdr3_length: 16
cdr3_nt: TGTGCCATCAGTATTAGCGGGGGGGGCGACACCGGGGAGCTGTTTTTT
cdr3_aa: CAISISGGGDTGELFF

clone_size: -
j_call: TRBJ2-5
v_call: TRBV10-3
d_call: -
cdr3_length: 11
cdr3_nt: TGTGCCATCAGGGCAGAAGAGACCCAGTACTTC
cdr3_aa: CAIRAEETQYF

clone_size: -
j_call: TRBJ1-3
v_call: TRBV29-1
d_call: -
cdr3_length: 12
cdr3_nt: TGCAGCGTTCGGGAATCTGGAAACACCATATATTTT
cdr3_aa: CSVRESGNTIYF

clone_size: -
j_call: TRBJ1-1
v_call: TRBV19
d_call: -
cdr3_length: 14
cdr3_nt: TGTGCCAGTAGTCCGACAATCTTGAACACTGAAGCTTTCTTT
cdr3_aa: CASSPTILNTEAFF

clone_size: few
j_call: TRBJ2-7
v_call: TRBV6-1
d_call: TRBD1
cdr3_length: 15
cdr3_nt: TGTGCCAGCAGTCCCACGGACAGGGGGCAGAAAGAGCAGTACTTC
cdr3_aa: CASSPTDRGQKEQYF

clone_size: -
j_call: TRBJ1-2
v_call: TRBV2
d_call: -
cdr3_length: 13
cdr3_nt: TGTGCCAGCAGTGAGGGCCCGATCTATGGCTACACCTTC
cdr3_aa: CASSEGPIYGYTF

clone_size: -
j_call: TRBJ1-2
v_call: TRBV28
d_call: -
cdr3_length: 12
cdr3_nt: TGTGCCAGCAGCCCAAGCAACTATGGCTACACCTTC
cdr3_aa: CASSPSNYGYTF

clone_size: -
j_call: TRBJ2-5
v_call: TRBV2
d_call: -
cdr3_length: 13
cdr3_nt: TGTGCCAGCAGTGGCGGGACAGCCGGGACCCAGTACTTC
cdr3_aa: CASSGGTAGTQYF

clone_size: many
j_call: TRBJ1-3
v_call: TRBV5-6
d_call: -
cdr3_length: 14
cdr3_nt: TGTGCCAGCAGCTTGTGGGAGACTGGAAACACCATATATTTT
cdr3_aa: CASSLWETGNTIYF

clone_size: -
j_call: TRBJ2-7
v_call: TRBV25-1
d_call: TRBD1
cdr3_length: 15
cdr3_nt: TGTGCCAGCAGTGATGTGGGGGACAGCTCCTACGAGCAGTACTTC
cdr3_aa: CASSDVGDSSYEQYF

clone_size: few
j_call: TRBJ1-3
v_call: TRBV5-5
d_call: -
cdr3_length: 14
cdr3_nt: TGTGCCAGCAGCTTGTTCAGGGCTGGAAACACCATATATTTT
cdr3_aa: CASSLFRAGNTIYF

clone_size: -
j_call: TRBJ1-3
v_call: TRBV20-1
d_call: -
cdr3_length: 11
cdr3_nt: TGCAGTGCTGAGGGCGGAAACACCATATATTTT
cdr3_aa: CSAEGGNTIYF

clone_size: once
j_call: TRBJ1-2
v_call: TRBV6-1
d_call: -
cdr3_length: 13
cdr3_nt: TGTGCCAGCAGTGAAGTCCAGGGTGAGAGGTACACCTTC
cdr3_aa: CASSEVQGERYTF